The 32 T cell receptor beta chains reported below all come from one sample, sequenced in a study of Graves' ophthalmopathy and Graves' hyperthyroidism. The authors amplified TCR beta CDR3 regions, and they did so from RNA transcripts for repertoire sequencing. HTBI primers were used in a first-round RT-PCR, which preceded a second-round multiplex PCR. TCRdb passed the multiplex PCR reads through MiXCR, listing each CDR3 protein once. Of around 1.1 million distinct CDR3 sequences in the sample, about 40% were seen once. Sequenced: peripheral blood or thyroid tissue (not recorded which). The receptors were gathered from an adult man with Graves' hyperthyroidism.

V usage is TRBV29-1 and J usage is TRBJ1-5; tentative D call: TRBD1 (5 bases). V lost 8 bases and J lost 0, with 11 bases in between. The CDR3 has 13 amino acids. Looked up from germline, CDR1 is SQVTM and CDR2 is ANQGSEA. DNA of the CDR3: TGCAGCTTGGGGCTCAATAGCAATCAGCCCCAGCATTTT. It specifies CSLGLNSNQPQHF. Full variable domain (outside the CDR3, taken from reference TRBV29-1 and TRBJ1-5): SAVISQKPSRDICQRGTSLTIQCQVDSQVTMMFWYRQQPGQSLTLIATANQGSEATYESGFVIDKFPISRPNLTFSTLTVSNMSPEDSSIYLCSLGLNSNQPQHFGDGTRLSIL.

The chain combines TRBV4-3 with TRBJ1-2; the D is unclear. The CDR3 runs to 13 residues. Germline CDR1 and CDR2: LGHNA and YSLEER. Trimming cost V 0 bases and J 8 bases, with 10 bases left between them. CDR3: CASSQDWSYGYTF. DNA for the CDR3: TGCGCCAGCAGCCAAGATTGGAGTTACGGCTACACCTTC.

This clonotype was seen many times. The chain uses TRBV9 and TRBJ1-4; maybe TRBD1 (6 bases). Germline-derived CDR1 and CDR2 are SGDLS and YYNGEE. This CDR3 comprises 14 residues. Trimming left V 2 bases short and J 5 bases short, with 10 bases between. Here the CDR3 reads CASSVDSGNEKLFF. In DNA form, the CDR3 reads TGTGCCAGCAGCGTGGACAGTGGGAATGAAAAACTGTTTTTT.

This sequence joins TRBV20-1 and TRBJ2-5, with 9 bases that match TRBD2. Per the germline V gene, CDR1 is DFQATT and CDR2 is SNEGSKA (reference sequence). V trimming: 4 bases; J trimming: 1 base; junction bases outside the gene matches: 13. The CDR3 is 17 residues long. The CDR3 DNA is TGCAGTGCTACGGGACTAGCAAGAGGGGGCCCCCAAGAGACCCAGTACTTC. Amino acids: CSATGLARGGPQETQYF.

The chain employs TRBV7-2 and TRBJ2-7; a possible D gene is TRBD1 (5 bases). This CDR3 is built from 16 residues. V was clipped by 4 bases and J by 1 base, with 17 bases between them. Germline CDR1 and CDR2: SGHTA and FQGNSA. The CDR3 loop is CASSSPGNSQSYEQYF. As DNA, the CDR3 is TGTGCCAGCAGCTCACCAGGGAACAGTCAGTCCTACGAGCAGTACTTC.

In its sample, this clonotype was seen a few times. The chain carries TRBV11-2 and TRBJ2-5, with a tentative D call TRBD2 (5 bases). The CDR3 loop spans 15 amino acids. Trimming stripped 5 bases from V and 4 bases from J, with 17 bases between. CDR1 and CDR2 from the germline V gene are SGHAT and FQNNGV. This CDR3 is CASSPHPGWIETQYF. In DNA form, the CDR3 reads TGTGCCAGCAGCCCACACCCGGGGTGGATAGAGACCCAGTACTTC.

This clonotype was seen ten or more times. V gene TRBV11-2 combines with J gene TRBJ2-7; 8 nucleotides align to TRBD1. The germline CDR1 and CDR2 sequences are SGHAT and FQNNGV. Germline trimming cut 1 base from V and 0 bases from J; bases unmatched to any gene: 5. This CDR3 is built from 16 residues. CDR3 sequence reads: CASSLGPGTGSYEQYF. The CDR3 coding sequence is TGTGCCAGCAGCTTAGGACCAGGGACAGGCTCCTACGAGCAGTACTTC. Full variable domain (rest looked up from reference TRBV11-2 and TRBJ2-7): EAGVAQSPRYKIIEKRQSVAFWCNPISGHATLYWYQQILGQGPKLLIQFQNNGVVDDSQLPKDRFSAERLKGVDSTLKIQPAKLEDSAVYLCASSLGPGTGSYEQYFGPGTRLTVT.

In its sample, this clonotype was seen once. CDR3 protein: CRAKIGGQTEAFF. The CDR3 DNA follows: TGCAGGGCAAAAATAGGGGGCCAAACTGAAGCTTTCTTT. This chain joins TRBV20-1 and TRBJ1-1, with 7 positions matching TRBD1. Germline V gene data show CDR1 as DFQATT and CDR2 as SNEGSKA (reference sequence). The CDR3 sequence is 13 residues long.

This clonotype was observed many times. The J gene is TRBJ2-6, the V gene TRBV19; maybe TRBD2 (5 bases). CDR3 length: 17 amino acids. Germline assignment: CDR1 LNHDA and CDR2 SQIVND (reference sequence). The germline V and J ends were trimmed by 2 bases and 3 bases, with 14 bases remaining between them. The CDR3 DNA follows: TGTGCCAGTAGTATATTCGGGGTCGTGAATGGGGCCAACGTCCTGACTTTC. It specifies CASSIFGVVNGANVLTF.

This clonotype was picked up a small number of times. Sequence at one end of the junction differs from germline and may be a read error. V gene TRBV7-9 combines with J gene TRBJ2-7, with 7 bases identical to TRBD1. Germline CDR1 is SEHNR and CDR2 is FQNEAQ (reference sequence). This CDR3 contains 17 residues. In DNA form, the CDR3 reads TGCGCCAGCAGCAAAGAGAGAACAGGGGTTGGAATCTACGAGCAGTACTTC. Protein: CASSKERTGVGIYEQYF.

This clonotype came up a few times. The chain links TRBV12-3 or TRBV12-4 to TRBJ2-7; 8 nucleotides match TRBD1. Trimming took 5 bases from V and 0 from J; bases not matched to a gene: 15. This CDR3 spans 18 amino acids. In DNA form, the CDR3 reads TGTGCCAGCAGTACCTGGCCCGCGTTTCAGGGGGCCTCCTACGAGCAGTACTTC. It is translated as CASSTWPAFQGASYEQYF.

The table lists this clonotype with a count of one. The chain uses TRBV11-1 and TRBJ1-4; no clear D. Germline values: CDR1 SGHAT, CDR2 FQDESV (reference sequence). The CDR3 loop spans 14 amino acids. Trimming removed 5 bases at V and 0 bases at J, with 7 bases between. In DNA, the CDR3 is TGTGCCAGCAGCAGACACGCAACTAATGAAAAACTGTTTTTT. Translated, it gives CASSRHATNEKLFF. The full variable domain, with the rest looked up from reference TRBV11-1 and TRBJ1-4, is EAEVAQSPRYKITEKSQAVAFWCDPISGHATLYWYRQILGQGPELLVQFQDESVVDDSQLPKDRFSAERLKGVDSTLKIQPAELGDSAMYLCASSRHATNEKLFFGSGTQLSVL.

This clonotype has ten or more counts. V usage is TRBV2 and J usage is TRBJ1-5, with 10 bases identical to TRBD1. CDR1 SNHLY and CDR2 FYNNEI come from the germline V gene. After removal of 5 bases from V and 6 bases from J, the junction contained 4 bases not matched to a gene. There are 14 residues in the CDR3. CDR3 sequence reads: CASSRQGAGQPQHF. Written as DNA, the CDR3 is TGTGCCAGCAGTCGACAGGGGGCAGGTCAGCCCCAGCATTTT.

The V call is TRBV10-3, the J call TRBJ1-5, with TRBD1 matching over 8 bases. Germline CDR1 reads ENHRY; CDR2 reads SYGVKD. J lost 6 bases, V lost 9 bases, and 13 bases had no gene match. CDR3 length: 15 amino acids. The CDR3 bases are TGTGCCATTGGCGGGGCCGACAGGGGTAGTCAGCCCCAGCATTTT. The encoded protein is CAIGGADRGSQPQHF.

J is TRBJ2-7 and V is TRBV29-1; TRBD1 agrees at 11 bases. The CDR3 length is 14 residues. The trim removed 6 bases at V and 2 bases at J, leaving 6 bases unmatched. Per germline, CDR1 SQVTM and CDR2 ANQGSEA. The CDR3: CSVGQGAPTYEQYF. Here the CDR3 DNA reads TGCAGCGTCGGACAGGGGGCTCCGACCTACGAGCAGTACTTC.

This clonotype was seen a single time. The genes are TRBV15 and TRBJ1-5; D call uncertain. Germline CDR1 reads LNHNV; CDR2 reads YYDKDF (reference sequence). The CDR3 contains 16 residues. V was shortened by 0 bases and J by 4 bases, with 13 bases between the two germline ends. The CDR3 loop is CATSRDSGSPNQPQHF. The CDR3 DNA follows: TGTGCCACCAGCAGAGATTCTGGGTCTCCTAATCAGCCCCAGCATTTT.

V usage is TRBV7-3 and J usage is TRBJ1-4, with a tentative D call TRBD1 (5 bases). V shed 6 bases and J shed 11 bases, with 10 bases lying between them. Germline V lookup: CDR1 SGHTA, CDR2 FQGTGA. The CDR3 loop spans 11 amino acids. The CDR3 region is CASSAAGKLFF. The CDR3 DNA is TGTGCCAGCAGTGCTGCAGGGAAACTGTTTTTT.

This clonotype was seen a handful of times. CDR3 protein: CASSTGTGGEQYF. The CDR3 region has the DNA TGCGCCAGCAGCACCGGGACAGGGGGCGAGCAGTACTTC. The chain combines TRBV10-2 with TRBJ2-7; 11 bases are shared with TRBD1. The germline gives CDR1 WSHSY, CDR2 SAAADI. The CDR3 runs 13 residues. Germline trimming cut 6 bases from V and 6 bases from J; bases unmatched to any gene: 4.

There are a few counts of this clonotype. This chain links TRBV10-3 with TRBJ2-2; TRBD2 matches at 11 bases. The CDR3 is 14 residues long. Germline lookup yields CDR1 ENHRY and CDR2 SYGVKD. V lost 11 bases, J lost 4 bases, and 6 bases stayed unmatched. The CDR3 spells CAGRLAGSTGELFF. The CDR3 coding sequence is TGTGCCGGGAGACTAGCGGGGTCCACCGGGGAGCTGTTTTTT.

This sequence joins TRBV2 and TRBJ1-4, with D hard to call. V shed 6 bases and J shed 5 bases, with 13 bases lying between them. The V gene's germline CDR1 is SNHLY and CDR2 FYNNEI. The CDR3 runs 14 residues. CDR3 bases: TGTGCCAGCAGCGACCGAGCCCTCAATGAAAAACTGTTTTTT. This sequence encodes CASSDRALNEKLFF.

This chain uses TRBV24-1 with TRBJ2-2; weak D call: TRBD2 (6 bases). Trimming shortened V by 9 bases and J by 1 base, and 14 bases separated the two germline ends. In germline, CDR1 is KGHDR, CDR2 SFDVKD. The length of the CDR3 is 15 residues. CDR3 sequence (DNA): TGTGCCACCGGTTTAGACGGGAGGAACACCGGGGAGCTGTTTTTT. The encoded protein is CATGLDGRNTGELFF.

V usage is TRBV29-1 and J usage is TRBJ2-7, with 7 bases lining up with TRBD1. V gave up 3 bases and J gave up 5 bases; unmatched junction bases: 4. CDR1 is SQVTM and CDR2 is ANQGSEA in the germline V gene. This CDR3 has 12 residues. The CDR3 DNA reads TGCAGCGTTGATCCGACAGGGAACGAGCAGTACTTC. It translates to CSVDPTGNEQYF.

This sequence joins TRBV20-1 and TRBJ1-2; D may be TRBD1 (5 bases). Germline-derived CDR1 and CDR2 are DFQATT and SNEGSKA (reference sequence). The germline V and J ends were trimmed by 0 bases and 4 bases, with 6 bases remaining between them. There are 12 residues in the CDR3. The CDR3 bases are TGCAGTGCTAGAGACAGGGCCTATGGCTACACCTTC. Its translation is CSARDRAYGYTF.

For this clonotype: This may be a read error: a much more frequent sequence differs by one nucleotide. Because it lacks the conserved phenylalanine or tryptophan at the end, this CDR3 is likely a read error. This rearrangement joins TRBV15 to TRBJ1-6, with D unresolved. The CDR3 extends over 14 amino acids. Germline V gene lookup returns CDR1 LNHNV and CDR2 YYDKDF (reference sequence). Trimming took off 1 base at V and 10 bases at J, with 11 bases between the two ends. The CDR3 is CATSRVRSGSPLHS. CDR3 nucleotide sequence: TGTGCCACCAGCAGAGTTCGTTCAGGATCACCCCTCCACTCT.

The chain links TRBV7-8 to TRBJ2-5, with 13 bases that match TRBD2. V shed 5 bases, J shed 1 base, and the junction held 4 bases outside the gene matches. The CDR3 has 16 amino acids. Looked up from germline, CDR1 is SGHVS and CDR2 is FQNEAQ. The CDR3: CASSGTSGTTQETQYF. Written as DNA, the CDR3 is TGTGCCAGCAGCGGGACTAGCGGGACTACCCAAGAGACCCAGTACTTC.

This clonotype was found a few times. The V gene is TRBV29-1, the J gene TRBJ1-1; 9 bases line up with TRBD1. Germline CDR1 reads SQVTM; CDR2 reads ANQGSEA. The ends lost 6 bases at V and 9 bases at J; junction bases unmatched: 5. This CDR3 is built from 11 residues. CDR3 amino acids: CSVSTGGQAFF. Written as DNA, the CDR3 is TGCAGCGTCTCGACAGGGGGTCAAGCTTTCTTT.

There are many counts of this clonotype. The gene calls are TRBV10-3 and TRBJ2-3, with a possible D match to TRBD1 (7 bases). CDR1 is ENHRY and CDR2 is SYGVKD in the germline V gene. Trimming pared 9 bases from V and 4 bases from J, leaving 17 bases between. The CDR3 sequence is 14 residues long. CDR3 in amino acids: CAMQQGGSADTQYF. For the CDR3, the DNA is TGTGCCATGCAGCAGGGGGGCAGCGCAGATACGCAGTATTTT.

This sequence joins TRBV2 and TRBJ2-5; 10 bases match TRBD1. Germline values: CDR1 SNHLY, CDR2 FYNNEI. J gave up 1 base and V 8 bases, and 4 bases lay outside the gene matches. The CDR3 is made up of 14 amino acids. The CDR3 DNA reads TGTGCCAGCCCCGGGACAGGGGCCCAAGAGACCCAGTACTTC. This sequence encodes CASPGTGAQETQYF.

This clonotype was detected once. V is TRBV7-9 and J is TRBJ2-2; possible D gene TRBD2, 5 bases. The V gene's germline CDR1 is SEHNR and CDR2 FQNEAQ (reference sequence). The CDR3 loop spans 13 amino acids. The germline V and J ends were trimmed by 5 bases and 7 bases, with 11 bases remaining between them. The CDR3 here is CASSTRVFGELFF. The CDR3 nucleotides read TGTGCCAGCAGCACTAGGGTGTTCGGGGAGCTGTTTTTT. Full variable domain (rest looked up from reference TRBV7-9 and TRBJ2-2): DTGVSQNPRHKITKRGQNVTFRCDPISEHNRLYWYRQTLGQGPEFLTYFQNEAQLEKSRLLSDRFSAERPKGSFSTLEIQRTEQGDSAMYLCASSTRVFGELFFGEGSRLTVL.

This clonotype occurred a few times. V and J are TRBV4-3 and TRBJ1-4; the match to TRBD1 covers 9 bases. The CDR3 has 15 residues. Trimming took 0 bases from V and 7 from J; bases not matched to a gene: 3. Germline CDR1 and CDR2: LGHNA and YSLEER. The CDR3 loop reads CASSQDGTGSEKLFF. The CDR3 DNA reads TGCGCCAGCAGCCAAGATGGGACAGGGTCTGAAAAACTGTTTTTT.

The table lists this clonotype with a few counts. This sequence joins TRBV7-9 and TRBJ1-1, with 8 bases fitting TRBD1. The junction had 5 bases not matched to a gene; V was cut back by 5 bases and J by 6 bases. The CDR3 length is 13 residues. Germline values: CDR1 SEHNR, CDR2 FQNEAQ (reference sequence). The CDR3 loop reads CASSPGQVAEAFF. DNA for the CDR3: TGTGCCAGCAGCCCGGGACAGGTCGCTGAAGCTTTCTTT.

Comments on this clonotype: This may arise from a read error, as a much more abundant clone is one base away. This chain uses TRBV7-6 with TRBJ2-2; 8 bases line up with TRBD2. The trim removed 2 bases at V and 7 bases at J, leaving 9 bases unmatched. CDR3 length: 16 amino acids. The germline CDR1 and CDR2 sequences are SGHVS and FNYEAQ. The CDR3 region is CASSLLRGALGGELFF. In DNA form, the CDR3 reads TGTGCCAGCAGCTTATTGCGGGGGGCATTGGGCGGGGAGCTGTTTTTT.